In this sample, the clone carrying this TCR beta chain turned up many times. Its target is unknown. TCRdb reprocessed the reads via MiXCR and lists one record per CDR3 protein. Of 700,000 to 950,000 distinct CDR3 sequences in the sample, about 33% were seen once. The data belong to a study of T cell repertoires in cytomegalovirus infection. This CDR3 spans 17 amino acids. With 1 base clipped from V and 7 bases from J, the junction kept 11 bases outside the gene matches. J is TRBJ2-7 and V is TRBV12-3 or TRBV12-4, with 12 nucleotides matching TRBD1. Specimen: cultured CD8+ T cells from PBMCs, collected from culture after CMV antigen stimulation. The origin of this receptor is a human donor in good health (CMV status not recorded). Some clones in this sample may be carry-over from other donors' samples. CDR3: CASSLGSSGQGAREQYF. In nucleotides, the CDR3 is TGTGCCAGCAGTTTAGGTTCCTCGGGACAGGGGGCGAGGGAGCAGTACTTC.